The 10 T cell receptor beta chains in this list originate from one sample, sequenced in a study of human T cells and chemical hapten exposure. TCRdb analysed the RACE reads with MiXCR anew, one entry per CDR3 protein. The sample contains fewer than 500,000 distinct CDR3 sequences, nearly 5% of which appear only once. Time point described: patch test 1, 2 weeks after DPC sensitization. Regarding treatment: therapeutic diphenylcyclopropenone sensitization with weekly scalp DPC. Sequences were derived from whole blood, sampled in connection with sensitization to the hapten diphenylcyclopropenone (DPC). The receptors originated from a woman aged 45-65 years with alopecia areata. Some clones in this sample may be carry-over from other donors' samples.

The chain uses TRBV13 and TRBJ2-1; 16 bases match TRBD2. J was trimmed by 2 bases and V by 5 bases; bases with no gene match: 9. The CDR3 has 19 amino acids. CDR1 and CDR2 (germline): PRHDT, FYEKMQ (reference sequence). CDR3 sequence: CASSPTGTSGRGPYNEQFF. As DNA, the CDR3 is TGTGCCAGCAGCCCCACCGGGACTAGCGGGAGGGGCCCCTACAATGAGCAGTTCTTC. The whole variable domain, remainder taken from reference TRBV13 and TRBJ2-1, is AAGVIQSPRHLIKEKRETATLKCYPIPRHDTVYWYQQGPGQDPQFLISFYEKMQSDKGSIPDRFSAQQFSDYHSELNMSSLELGDSALYFCASSPTGTSGRGPYNEQFFGPGTRLTVL.

This clonotype was picked up many times. V and J are TRBV12-3 or TRBV12-4 and TRBJ1-2, with TRBD1 identical over 9 bases. CDR3 length: 13 amino acids. V was clipped by 10 bases and J by 4 bases; unmatched bases: 7. CDR3 protein: CAISGTGSYGYTF. The DNA of the CDR3 is TGTGCCATCTCCGGGACAGGGTCCTATGGCTACACCTTC.

This clonotype was counted at least ten times. V and J are TRBV29-1 and TRBJ2-1; D remains unclear. This CDR3 spans 13 amino acids. Germline loops: CDR1 SQVTM, CDR2 ANQGSEA. V was clipped by 1 base and J by 3 bases, with 7 bases between them. This chain's CDR3 is CSVEGQVYNEQFF. CDR3 bases: TGCAGCGTTGAAGGCCAGGTCTACAATGAGCAGTTCTTC.

This clonotype was observed at least ten times. The CDR3 DNA reads as TGTGCCAGCAGTTACTCGAGGGCGGAGAACACTGAAGCTTTCTTT. Translation: CASSYSRAENTEAFF. J is TRBJ1-1 and V is TRBV6-2 or TRBV6-3; D gene ambiguous. Germline values: CDR1 MNHEY, CDR2 SVGEGT. CDR3 length: 15 amino acids. Trimming removed 0 bases from V and 1 base from J, with 9 bases in between.

This chain connects TRBV3-1 to TRBJ1-1, with TRBD1 as a possible D gene (5 bases). The CDR3 totals 15 residues. Germline V lookup: CDR1 LGHDT, CDR2 YNNKEL (reference sequence). V lost 3 bases, J lost 0 bases, and 11 bases lay in between. For the CDR3, the DNA is TGTGCCAGCAGCCACCGACAGAACTTGAACACTGAAGCTTTCTTT. Its protein is CASSHRQNLNTEAFF.

The chain links TRBV4-1 to TRBJ1-1; 10 positions agree with TRBD1. Germline V gene lookup returns CDR1 MGHRA and CDR2 YSYEKL. Trimming removed 0 bases from V and 5 bases from J; junction bases left unmatched: 6. CDR3 size: 16 residues. The CDR3 loop reads CASSQERQGAGTEAFF. The CDR3 nucleotides are TGCGCCAGCAGCCAAGAGAGACAGGGGGCTGGGACTGAAGCTTTCTTT.

This clonotype was seen repeatedly, ten times or more. The chain couples TRBV12-3 or TRBV12-4 to TRBJ1-5; D remains unclear. V gave up 1 base and J gave up 4 bases, with 8 bases separating them. The length of the CDR3 is 14 residues. In nucleotides, the CDR3 is TGTGCCAGCAGTTTAGGGGTGGGGAATCAGCCCCAGCATTTT. It specifies CASSLGVGNQPQHF.

The chain has TRBV20-1 and TRBJ1-2; the D is unclear. The V end was cut by 0 bases, the J end by 1 base, with 12 bases between. Per germline, CDR1 DFQATT and CDR2 SNEGSKA (reference sequence). The length of the CDR3 is 15 residues. The DNA of the CDR3 is TGCAGTGCTAGAGATCTTGAGAAGGGTAACTATGGCTACACCTTC. Protein sequence: CSARDLEKGNYGYTF.

This clonotype was seen repeatedly, ten times or more. This sequence joins TRBV7-9 and TRBJ1-4, with no clear D. This CDR3 is built from 15 residues. Germline values: CDR1 SEHNR, CDR2 FQNEAQ (reference sequence). V lost 4 bases and J 2 bases, leaving 11 bases between the germline ends. This CDR3 reads CASSWEIITNEKLFF. CDR3 coding DNA: TGTGCCAGCAGCTGGGAGATTATTACTAATGAAAAACTGTTTTTT.

This clonotype was seen ten or more times. This rearrangement joins TRBV30 to TRBJ2-1; TRBD1 is a possible D gene (5 bases). Trimming removed 1 base from V and 10 bases from J, with 14 bases in between. Germline loops: CDR1 GTSNPN, CDR2 SVGIG (reference sequence). The CDR3 contains 13 residues. The CDR3 region has the DNA TGTGCCTGGAGTGGGGCAGGGTTCGGGGAGCAGTTCTTC. This codes for CAWSGAGFGEQFF.